The clone carrying this T cell receptor beta chain has at least ten counts. The antigen is undetermined. TCRdb analysed the multiplex PCR reads with MiXCR anew, one entry per CDR3 protein. This repertoire shows around 120,000 distinct CDR3 sequences, less than 20% found once; its top ten account for about 3.7%. The data stem from a study of breast tumors, draining lymph nodes, adjacent tissues. Samples came from axillary lymph nodes draining the breast cancer. Study results and caveats: Tumor repertoires ranked between lymph nodes and nontumor tissue in diversity, with V and J gene preferences. That most tumor T cells come from lymph nodes remained unproven. Luminal-like breast cancer showed significantly greater tumor-nontumor repertoire similarity than basal-like breast cancer did.

The CDR3 totals 15 residues. V lost 7 bases and J lost 4, with 18 bases in between. In germline, CDR1 is SGDLS, CDR2 YYNGEE. The sequencing input was axillary lymph node tissue. This receptor was obtained from a female donor with breast cancer. Some clones in this sample may be carry-over from other donors' samples. The gene calls are TRBV9 and TRBJ1-3; a possible D gene is TRBD1 (6 bases). The CDR3 region is CASGRTGSSGNTIYF. The CDR3 DNA reads TGTGCCAGCGGTCGAACAGGGTCATCGGGAAACACCATATATTTT.